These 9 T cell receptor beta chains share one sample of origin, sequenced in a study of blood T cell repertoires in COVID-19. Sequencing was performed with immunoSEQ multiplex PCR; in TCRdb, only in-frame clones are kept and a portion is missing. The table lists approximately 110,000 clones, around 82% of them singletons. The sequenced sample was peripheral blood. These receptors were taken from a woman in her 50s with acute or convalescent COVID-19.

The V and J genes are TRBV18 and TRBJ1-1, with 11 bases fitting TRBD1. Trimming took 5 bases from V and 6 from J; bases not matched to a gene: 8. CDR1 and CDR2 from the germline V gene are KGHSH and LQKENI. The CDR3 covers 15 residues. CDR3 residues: CASSSWGQGVPEAFF. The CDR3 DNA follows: TGTGCCAGCTCATCTTGGGGACAGGGGGTTCCTGAAGCTTTCTTT.

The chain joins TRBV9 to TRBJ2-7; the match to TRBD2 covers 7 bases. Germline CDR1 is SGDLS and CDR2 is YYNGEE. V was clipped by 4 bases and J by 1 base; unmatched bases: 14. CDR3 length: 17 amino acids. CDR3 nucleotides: TGTGCCAGCAGCCCTCAGGTGGGGGGGACCCTTTCCTACGAGCAGTACTTC. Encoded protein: CASSPQVGGTLSYEQYF. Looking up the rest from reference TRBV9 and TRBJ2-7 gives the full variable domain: DSGVTQTPKHLITATGQRVTLRCSPRSGDLSVYWYQQSLDQGLQFLIQYYNGEERAKGNILERFSAQQFPDLHSELNLSSLELGDSALYFCASSPQVGGTLSYEQYFGPGTRLTVT.

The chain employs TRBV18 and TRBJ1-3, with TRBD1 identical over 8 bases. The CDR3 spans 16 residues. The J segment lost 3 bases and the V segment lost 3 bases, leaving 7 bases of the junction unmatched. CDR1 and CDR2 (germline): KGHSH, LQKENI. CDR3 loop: CASSPTGGTVGNTIYF. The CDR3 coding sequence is TGTGCCAGCTCACCCACAGGGGGTACGGTTGGAAACACCATATATTTT.

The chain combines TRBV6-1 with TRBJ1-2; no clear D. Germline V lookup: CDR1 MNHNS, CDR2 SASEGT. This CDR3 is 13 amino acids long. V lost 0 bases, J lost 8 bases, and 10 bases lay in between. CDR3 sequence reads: CASSEAEGRGYTF. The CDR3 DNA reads TGTGCCAGCAGTGAAGCTGAGGGAAGAGGCTACACCTTC.

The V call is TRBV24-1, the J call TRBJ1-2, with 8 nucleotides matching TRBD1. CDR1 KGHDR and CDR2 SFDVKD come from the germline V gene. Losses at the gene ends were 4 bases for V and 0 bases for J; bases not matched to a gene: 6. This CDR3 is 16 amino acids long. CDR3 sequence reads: CATSDTGDRTNYGYTF. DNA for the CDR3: TGTGCCACCAGTGACACTGGGGACAGGACTAACTATGGCTACACCTTC.

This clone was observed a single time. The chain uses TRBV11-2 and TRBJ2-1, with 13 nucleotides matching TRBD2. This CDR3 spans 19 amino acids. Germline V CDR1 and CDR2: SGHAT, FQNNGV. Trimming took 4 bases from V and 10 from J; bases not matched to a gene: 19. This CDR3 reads CASSWPLAGGAGKRREQFF. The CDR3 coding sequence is TGTGCCAGCAGCTGGCCACTAGCGGGGGGGGCTGGTAAGAGAAGAGAGCAGTTCTTC.

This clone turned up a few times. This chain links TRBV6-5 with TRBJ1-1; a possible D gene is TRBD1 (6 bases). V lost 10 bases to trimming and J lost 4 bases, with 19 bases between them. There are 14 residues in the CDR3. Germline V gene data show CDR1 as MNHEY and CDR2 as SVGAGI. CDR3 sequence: CATGMRVGGTEAFF. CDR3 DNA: TGTGCCACGGGAATGCGGGTAGGGGGCACTGAAGCTTTCTTT.

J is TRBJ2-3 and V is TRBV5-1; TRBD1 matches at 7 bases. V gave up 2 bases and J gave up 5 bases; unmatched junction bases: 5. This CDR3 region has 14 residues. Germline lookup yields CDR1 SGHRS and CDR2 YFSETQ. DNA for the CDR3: TGCGCCAGCAGCTTAAGGGGGCAGGGAGATACGCAGTATTTT. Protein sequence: CASSLRGQGDTQYF. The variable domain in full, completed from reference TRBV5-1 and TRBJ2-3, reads KAGVTQTPRYLIKTRGQQVTLSCSPISGHRSVSWYQQTPGQGLQFLFEYFSETQRNKGNFPGRFSGRQFSNSRSEMNVSTLELGDSALYLCASSLRGQGDTQYFGPGTRLTVL.

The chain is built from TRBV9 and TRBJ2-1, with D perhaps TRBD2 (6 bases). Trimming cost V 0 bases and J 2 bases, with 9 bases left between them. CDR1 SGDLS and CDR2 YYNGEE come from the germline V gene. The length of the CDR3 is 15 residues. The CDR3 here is CASSVAVAAYNEQFF. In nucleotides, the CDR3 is TGTGCCAGCAGCGTAGCTGTAGCGGCCTACAATGAGCAGTTCTTC.